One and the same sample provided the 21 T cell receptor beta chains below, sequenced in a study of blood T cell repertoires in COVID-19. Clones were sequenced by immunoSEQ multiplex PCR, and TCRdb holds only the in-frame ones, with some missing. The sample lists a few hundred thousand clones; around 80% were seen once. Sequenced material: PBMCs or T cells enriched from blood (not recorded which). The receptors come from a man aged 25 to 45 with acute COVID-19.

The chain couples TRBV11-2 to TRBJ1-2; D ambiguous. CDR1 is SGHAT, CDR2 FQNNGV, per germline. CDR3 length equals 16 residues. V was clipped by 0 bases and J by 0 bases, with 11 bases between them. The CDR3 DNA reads TGTGCCAGCAGCTTAGACCGACTTATAGCTAACTATGGCTACACCTTC. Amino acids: CASSLDRLIANYGYTF.

The DNA for the CDR3 is TGTGCCAGCAGTCCCGGGGGGACAGGGGGCGAGAGCACTGAAGCTTTCTTT. Encoded protein: CASSPGGTGGESTEAFF. The chain is built from TRBV6-6 and TRBJ1-1; 12 nucleotides align to TRBD1. The CDR3 sequence is 17 residues long. Germline V gives CDR1 MNHNY, CDR2 SVGAGI (reference sequence). Unmatched junction bases numbered 11, after V lost 5 bases and J lost 4 bases.

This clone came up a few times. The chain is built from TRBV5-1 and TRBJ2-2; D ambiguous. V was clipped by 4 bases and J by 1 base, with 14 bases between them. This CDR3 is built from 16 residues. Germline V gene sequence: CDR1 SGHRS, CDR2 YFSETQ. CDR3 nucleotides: TGCGCCAGCAGCCCGCACGTAGCCTTGAACACCGGGGAGCTGTTTTTT. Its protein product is CASSPHVALNTGELFF.

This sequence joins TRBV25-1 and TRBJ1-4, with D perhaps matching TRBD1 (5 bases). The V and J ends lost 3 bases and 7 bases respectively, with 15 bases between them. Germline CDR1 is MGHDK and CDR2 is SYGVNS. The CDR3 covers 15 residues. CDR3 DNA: TGTGCCAGCAGTGAGCCCGGGGGTCTGGCTGAAAAACTGTTTTTT. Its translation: CASSEPGGLAEKLFF.

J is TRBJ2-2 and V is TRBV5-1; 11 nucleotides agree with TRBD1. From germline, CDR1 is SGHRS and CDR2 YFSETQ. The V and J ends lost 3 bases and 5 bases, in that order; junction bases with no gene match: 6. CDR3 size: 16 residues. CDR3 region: CASSSLGTGGTGELFF. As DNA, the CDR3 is TGCGCCAGCAGCTCCCTAGGGACAGGGGGAACCGGGGAGCTGTTTTTT.

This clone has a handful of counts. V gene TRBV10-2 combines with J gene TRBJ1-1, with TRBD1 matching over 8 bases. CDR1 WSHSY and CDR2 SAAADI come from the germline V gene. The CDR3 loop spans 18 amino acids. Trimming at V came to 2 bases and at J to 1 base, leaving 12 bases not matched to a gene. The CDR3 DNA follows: TGCGCCAGCAGTGAGCAGGGGGCAATACTTGGTGAGAACACTGAAGCTTTCTTT. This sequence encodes CASSEQGAILGENTEAFF.

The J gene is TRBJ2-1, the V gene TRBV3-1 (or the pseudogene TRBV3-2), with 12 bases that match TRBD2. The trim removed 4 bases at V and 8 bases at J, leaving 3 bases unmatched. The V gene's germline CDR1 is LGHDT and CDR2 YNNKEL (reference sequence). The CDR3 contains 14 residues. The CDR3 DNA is TGTGCCAGCAGCCCCGGGACTAGCGGGTATGAGCAGTTCTTC. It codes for CASSPGTSGYEQFF.

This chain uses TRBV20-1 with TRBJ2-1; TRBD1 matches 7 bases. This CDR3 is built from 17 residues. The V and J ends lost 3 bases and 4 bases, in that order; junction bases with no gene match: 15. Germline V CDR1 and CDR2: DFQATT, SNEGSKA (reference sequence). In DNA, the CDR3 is TGCAGTGCTAGTGATGTAGTTCAGACAGGGAATTACAATGAGCAGTTCTTC. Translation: CSASDVVQTGNYNEQFF.

CDR3 region: CASSFGQGVSDTQYF. For the CDR3, the DNA is TGTGCCAGCAGTTTTGGACAGGGAGTTTCAGATACGCAGTATTTT. The V and J genes are TRBV27 and TRBJ2-3, with TRBD1 identical over 8 bases. CDR1 MNHEY and CDR2 SMNVEV come from the germline V gene (reference sequence). The CDR3 consists of 15 residues. The ends lost 3 bases at V and 4 bases at J; junction bases unmatched: 6.

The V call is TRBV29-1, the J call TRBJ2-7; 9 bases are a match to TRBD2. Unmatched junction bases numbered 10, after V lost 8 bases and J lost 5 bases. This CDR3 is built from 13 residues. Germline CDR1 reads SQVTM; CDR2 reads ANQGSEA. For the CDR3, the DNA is TGCAGCTTCGAGCGGGGGGCCTTGGACGAGCAGTACTTC. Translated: CSFERGALDEQYF.

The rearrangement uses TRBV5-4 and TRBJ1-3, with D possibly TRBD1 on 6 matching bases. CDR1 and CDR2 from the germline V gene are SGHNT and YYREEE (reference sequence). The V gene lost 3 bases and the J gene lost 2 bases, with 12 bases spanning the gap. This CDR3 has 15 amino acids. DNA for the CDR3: TGTGCCAGCAGCTCCACAGGGCGGGCTGGAAACACCATATATTTT. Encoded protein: CASSSTGRAGNTIYF.

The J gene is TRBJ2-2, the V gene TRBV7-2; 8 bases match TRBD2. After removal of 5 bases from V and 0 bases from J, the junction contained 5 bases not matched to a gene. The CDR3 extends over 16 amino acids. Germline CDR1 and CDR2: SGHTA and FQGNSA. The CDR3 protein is CASSLTSGANTGELFF. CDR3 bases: TGTGCCAGCAGCCTCACTAGCGGCGCGAACACCGGGGAGCTGTTTTTT. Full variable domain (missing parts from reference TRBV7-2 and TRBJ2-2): GAGVSQSPSNKVTEKGKDVELRCDPISGHTALYWYRQSLGQGLEFLIYFQGNSAPDKSGLPSDRFSAERTGGSVSTLTIQRTQQEDSAVYLCASSLTSGANTGELFFGEGSRLTVL.

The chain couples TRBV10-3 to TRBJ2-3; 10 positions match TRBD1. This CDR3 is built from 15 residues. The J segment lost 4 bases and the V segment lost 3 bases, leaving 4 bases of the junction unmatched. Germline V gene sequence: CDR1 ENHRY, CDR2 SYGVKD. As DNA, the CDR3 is TGTGCCATCAGTGACGGGGGACAGGGGCCAGATACGCAGTATTTT. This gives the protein CAISDGGQGPDTQYF.

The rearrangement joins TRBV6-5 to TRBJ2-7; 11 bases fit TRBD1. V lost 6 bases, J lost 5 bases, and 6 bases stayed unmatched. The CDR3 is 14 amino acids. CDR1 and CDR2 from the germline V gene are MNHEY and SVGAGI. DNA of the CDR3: TGTGCCAGCAGGGACAGGGGGCGCGTCGACGAGCAGTACTTC. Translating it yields CASRDRGRVDEQYF.

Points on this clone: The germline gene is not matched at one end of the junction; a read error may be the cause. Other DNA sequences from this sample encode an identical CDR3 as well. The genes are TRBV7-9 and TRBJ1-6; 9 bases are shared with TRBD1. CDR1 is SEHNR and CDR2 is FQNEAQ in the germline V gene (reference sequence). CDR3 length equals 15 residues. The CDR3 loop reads CASSSTGGGNSPLHF. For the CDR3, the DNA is TGTGCCAGTAGCTCAACAGGGGGCGGGAATTCACCCCTCCACTTT. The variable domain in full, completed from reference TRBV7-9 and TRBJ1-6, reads DTGVSQNPRHKITKRGQNVTFRCDPISEHNRLYWYRQTLGQGPEFLTYFQNEAQLEKSRLLSDRFSAERPKGSFSTLEIQRTEQGDSAMYLCASSSTGGGNSPLHFGNGTRLTVT.

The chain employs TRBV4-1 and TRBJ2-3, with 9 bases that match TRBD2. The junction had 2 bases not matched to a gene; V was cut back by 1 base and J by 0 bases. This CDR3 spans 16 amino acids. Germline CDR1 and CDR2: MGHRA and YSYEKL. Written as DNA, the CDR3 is TGCGCCAGCAGCCAAGGCCTAGCGGGGAGCACAGATACGCAGTATTTT. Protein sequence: CASSQGLAGSTDTQYF.

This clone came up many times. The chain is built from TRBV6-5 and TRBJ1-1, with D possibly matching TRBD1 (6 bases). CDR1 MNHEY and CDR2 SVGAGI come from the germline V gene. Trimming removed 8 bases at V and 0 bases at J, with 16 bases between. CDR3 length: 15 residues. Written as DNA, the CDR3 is TGTGCCAGCGCTCAGGGGAGAGCCGTGAACACTGAAGCTTTCTTT. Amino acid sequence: CASAQGRAVNTEAFF.

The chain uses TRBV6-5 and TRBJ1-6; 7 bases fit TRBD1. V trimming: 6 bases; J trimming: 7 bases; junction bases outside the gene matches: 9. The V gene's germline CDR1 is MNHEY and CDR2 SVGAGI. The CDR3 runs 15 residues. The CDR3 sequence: CASRTDRSTNSPLHF. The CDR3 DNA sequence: TGTGCCAGCAGGACGGACAGGTCGACAAATTCACCCCTCCACTTT.

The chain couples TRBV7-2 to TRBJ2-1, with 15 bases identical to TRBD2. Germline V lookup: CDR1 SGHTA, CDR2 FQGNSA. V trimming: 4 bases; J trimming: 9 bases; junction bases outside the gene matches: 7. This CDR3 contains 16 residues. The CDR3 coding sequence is TGTGCCAGCAGCTCGGGACTAGCGGGGGGTTATGGTGAGCAGTTCTTC. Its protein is CASSSGLAGGYGEQFF.

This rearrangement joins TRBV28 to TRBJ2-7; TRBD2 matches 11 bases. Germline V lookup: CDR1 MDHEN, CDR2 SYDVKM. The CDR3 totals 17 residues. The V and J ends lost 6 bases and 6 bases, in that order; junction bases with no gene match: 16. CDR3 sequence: CASSAFTGTSGRGEQYF. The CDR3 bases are TGTGCCAGCAGCGCCTTTACCGGGACTAGCGGCAGAGGCGAGCAGTACTTC.

This CDR3 reads CASSQDGSGGAVETQYF. The CDR3 DNA follows: TGCGCCAGCAGCCAAGATGGGAGCGGGGGGGCCGTAGAGACCCAGTACTTC. The chain uses TRBV4-1 and TRBJ2-5; 10 nucleotides agree with TRBD2. The CDR3 runs to 17 residues. Germline V gene lookup returns CDR1 MGHRA and CDR2 YSYEKL. J gave up 4 bases and V 0 bases, and 8 bases lay outside the gene matches.